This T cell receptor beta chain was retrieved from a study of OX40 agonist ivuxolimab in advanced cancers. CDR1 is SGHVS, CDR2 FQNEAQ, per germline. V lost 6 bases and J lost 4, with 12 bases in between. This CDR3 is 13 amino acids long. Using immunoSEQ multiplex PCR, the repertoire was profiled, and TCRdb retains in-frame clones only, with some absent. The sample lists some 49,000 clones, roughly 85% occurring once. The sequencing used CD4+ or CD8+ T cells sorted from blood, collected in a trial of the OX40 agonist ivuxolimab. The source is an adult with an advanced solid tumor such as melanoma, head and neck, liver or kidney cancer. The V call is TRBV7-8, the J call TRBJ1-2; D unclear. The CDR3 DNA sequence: TGTGCCAGCAGATCCGGACTGGGCTATGGCTACACCTTC. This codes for CASRSGLGYGYTF.